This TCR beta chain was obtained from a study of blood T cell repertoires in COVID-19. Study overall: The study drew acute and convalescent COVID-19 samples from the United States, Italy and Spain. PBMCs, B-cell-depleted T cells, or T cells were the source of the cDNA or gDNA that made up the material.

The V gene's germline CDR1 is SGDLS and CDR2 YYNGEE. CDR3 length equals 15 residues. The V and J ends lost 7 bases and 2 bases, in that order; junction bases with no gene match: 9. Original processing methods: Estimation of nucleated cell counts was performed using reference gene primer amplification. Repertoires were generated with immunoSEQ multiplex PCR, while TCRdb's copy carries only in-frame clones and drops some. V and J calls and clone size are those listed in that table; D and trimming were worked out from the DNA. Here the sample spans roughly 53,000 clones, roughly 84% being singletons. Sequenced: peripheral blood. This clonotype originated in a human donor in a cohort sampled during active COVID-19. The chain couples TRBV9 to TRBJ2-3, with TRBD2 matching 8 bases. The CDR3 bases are TGTGCCAGCCATCCGGGGGGGTTCCCCACAGATACGCAGTATTTT. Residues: CASHPGGFPTDTQYF.